The clone carrying this T cell receptor (beta chain) was recorded only once. These data belong to a study of cytomegalovirus exposure and HLA in healthy donors. Assay: immunoSEQ multiplex PCR; the TCRdb copy retains only in-frame clones and omits some. This table has 110,000 to 150,000 clones, approximately 94% appearing once. V was clipped by 6 bases and J by 3 bases, with 9 bases between them. This CDR3 region has 12 residues. CDR1 and CDR2 from the germline V gene are MDHEN and SYDVKM. The specimen was PBMCs. This receptor was obtained from a young man in good health and CMV-seropositive. The J gene is TRBJ2-7, the V gene TRBV28; possibly TRBD1 for D (6 bases). The chain's CDR3 is CASSIQGYEQYF. The CDR3 nucleotides read TGTGCCAGCAGCATACAGGGCTACGAGCAGTACTTC.